The clone carrying this TCR beta chain was counted at least ten times. The sample comes from a study of T cells in Graves' hyperthyroidism and ophthalmopathy. Overall study context: Before treatment of any kind, peripheral blood was taken at initial diagnosis.

Trimming shortened V by 2 bases and J by 3 bases, and 14 bases separated the two germline ends. The CDR3 loop spans 15 amino acids. Germline V lookup: CDR1 MNHEY, CDR2 SVGEGT. Exclusion followed for patients with uncontrolled infection, other autoimmune disease, pregnancy or lactation. The diagnostic basis comprised clinical symptoms, serum thyroxine and TRAb, thyroid ultrasound and orbital computed tomography. It was approximately 9.4 ml of fresh peripheral blood that supplied the PBMCs. Amplified TCR beta CDR3 regions derived from RNA transcripts. With the HTBI primer set, the TCR CDR3 went through a first round of RT-PCR. Via MiXCR, TCRdb re-called the multiplex PCR reads, giving one row per CDR3 protein. The table lists more than 150,000 distinct CDR3 sequences, over 15% of them singletons.

This chain uses TRBV6-2 or TRBV6-3 with TRBJ2-7; D assignment may be TRBD1 or TRBD2 (6 bases each). Sequenced material: blood. The sequence came from a woman between 50 and 59 years old with Graves' hyperthyroidism. CDR3 sequence: CASSYEGGGYYEQYF. CDR3 nucleotides: TGTGCCAGCAGTTACGAGGGGGGAGGATACTACGAGCAGTACTTC.